This TCR beta chain came from a study of OX40 agonist ivuxolimab in advanced cancers. TCRdb keeps only in-frame clones here, not all; method: immunoSEQ multiplex PCR. This table holds about 70,000 clones, under 80% found once. The material sequenced was CD4+ or CD8+ T cells sorted from blood, taken in a trial of the OX40 agonist ivuxolimab. The sequence derives from an adult with an advanced solid tumor such as melanoma, head and neck, liver or kidney cancer.

The CDR3 loop is CASSSRGGPLNTEAFF. CDR3 DNA sequence: TGTGCCAGCAGCTCCCGAGGAGGGCCTTTGAACACTGAAGCTTTCTTT. The V and J genes are TRBV5-4 and TRBJ1-1; no clear D. In germline, CDR1 is SGHNT, CDR2 YYREEE (reference sequence). CDR3 size: 16 residues. With 3 bases removed from V and 0 bases from J, the gap between germline ends came to 15 bases.